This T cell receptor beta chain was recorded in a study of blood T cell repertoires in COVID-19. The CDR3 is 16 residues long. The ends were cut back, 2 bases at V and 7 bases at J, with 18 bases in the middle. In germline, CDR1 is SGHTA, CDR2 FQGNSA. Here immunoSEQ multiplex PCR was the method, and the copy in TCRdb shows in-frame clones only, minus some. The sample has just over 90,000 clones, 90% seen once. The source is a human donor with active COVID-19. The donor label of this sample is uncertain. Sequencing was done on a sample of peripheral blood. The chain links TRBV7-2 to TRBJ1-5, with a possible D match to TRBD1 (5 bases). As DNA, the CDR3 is TGTGCCAGCAGCTTACTTGGAGACGTCGGGGGGCAGCCCCAGCATTTT. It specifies CASSLLGDVGGQPQHF.